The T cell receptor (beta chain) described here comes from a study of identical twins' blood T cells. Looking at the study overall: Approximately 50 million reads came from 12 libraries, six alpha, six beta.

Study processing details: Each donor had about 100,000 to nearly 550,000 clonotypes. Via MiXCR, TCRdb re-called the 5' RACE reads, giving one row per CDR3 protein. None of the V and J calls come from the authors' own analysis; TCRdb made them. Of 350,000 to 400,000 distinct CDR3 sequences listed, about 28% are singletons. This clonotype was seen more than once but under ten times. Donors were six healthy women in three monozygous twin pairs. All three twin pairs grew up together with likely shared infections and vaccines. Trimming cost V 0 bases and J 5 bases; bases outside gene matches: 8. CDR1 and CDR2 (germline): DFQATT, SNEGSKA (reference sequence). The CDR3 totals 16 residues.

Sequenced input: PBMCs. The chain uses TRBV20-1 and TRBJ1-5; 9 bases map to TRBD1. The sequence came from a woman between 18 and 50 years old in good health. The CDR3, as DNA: TGCAGTGCTAGAGATCGAAAGACAGGGGGGTATCAGCCCCAGCATTTT. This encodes CSARDRKTGGYQPQHF.